This T cell receptor (beta chain) was observed in a study of blood T cell repertoires in COVID-19. V shed 0 bases, J shed 4 bases, and the junction held 4 bases outside the gene matches. The CDR3 covers 16 residues. Germline V gene lookup returns CDR1 MGHRA and CDR2 YSYEKL. Clones were sequenced by immunoSEQ multiplex PCR, and TCRdb holds only the in-frame ones, with some missing. Of about 350,000 clones listed, around 91% are singletons. This rearrangement joins TRBV4-1 to TRBJ2-3; TRBD2 matches at 10 bases. This TCR was sampled from a woman aged 18-29 years who had recovered from COVID-19. Sample: peripheral blood. This CDR3 reads CASSQDLAGVADTQYF. The CDR3 bases are TGCGCCAGCAGCCAAGATCTAGCGGGAGTGGCAGATACGCAGTATTTT.